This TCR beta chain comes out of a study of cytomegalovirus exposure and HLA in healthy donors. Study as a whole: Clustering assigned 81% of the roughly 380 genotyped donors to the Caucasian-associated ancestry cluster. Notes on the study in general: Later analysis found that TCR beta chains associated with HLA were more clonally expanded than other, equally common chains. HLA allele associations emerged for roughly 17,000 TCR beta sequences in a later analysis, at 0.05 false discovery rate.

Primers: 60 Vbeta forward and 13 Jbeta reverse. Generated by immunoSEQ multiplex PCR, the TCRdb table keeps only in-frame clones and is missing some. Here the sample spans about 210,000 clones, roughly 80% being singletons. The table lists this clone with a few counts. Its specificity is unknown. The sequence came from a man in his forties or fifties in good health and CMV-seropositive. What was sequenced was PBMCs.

The CDR3 sequence: CASSPGGTSLNTGELFF. The CDR3 coding sequence is TGTGCCAGCAGCCCGGGGGGGACTAGCCTGAACACCGGGGAGCTGTTTTTT. The V and J genes are TRBV5-4 and TRBJ2-2, with 9 positions matching TRBD2. CDR3 length: 17 amino acids. From germline, CDR1 is SGHNT and CDR2 YYREEE (reference sequence). The V and J ends lost 4 bases and 1 base, in that order; junction bases with no gene match: 8.